This T cell receptor beta chain was recorded in a study of technical replicates of blood from a handful of donors. Only in-frame clones appear in the TCRdb table, and some are missing; sequencing was by immunoSEQ multiplex PCR. In the table there are about 100,000 clones, 96% of which are singletons. The source of this sequence is a human donor in good health. The sequencing sample was made of T cells isolated from PBMCs.

The DNA for the CDR3 is TGCAGCATTAATGGCTACACCTTC. It translates to CSINGYTF. The V call is TRBV29-1, the J call TRBJ1-2; D is ambiguous. The germline gives CDR1 SQVTM, CDR2 ANQGSEA. Trimming removed 8 bases at V and 6 bases at J, with 4 bases between. The CDR3 is 8 amino acids.